Each of the 18 T cell receptor beta chains below was sequenced from the same sample in a study of spatial heterogeneity in lung cancer (dated by TCRdb to between 2018 and 2021). The library came from 5' RACE. This sample was sequenced with a NextSeq 500. TCRdb reanalyzed the raw reads on its own, using fastp at Q25 for trimming and MiXCR for clone calling, and kept in-frame beta chains. Each record represents a unique CDR3 protein, reported with the most common genes and DNA among its rows. Across this sample there are about 53,000 distinct CDR3 sequences, with under 7.5% seen only once. The ten largest clones capture roughly 3% of the sample. The sample's time point label, decoded: sample taken at primary tumor resection. For TCR sequencing, whole RNA was extracted from tumor and nontumor lung tissue, or from cryopreserved PBMC samples, and no cell sorting was done. The sequenced sample was PBMCs, obtained at surgery. Receptors originate from a female donor with early-stage non-small cell lung cancer.

The chain couples TRBV6-2 or TRBV6-3 to TRBJ2-7; TRBD1 agrees at 7 bases. The CDR3 is 14 residues long. The V gene end was trimmed by 5 bases and the J gene end by 3 bases; junction bases not matched to a gene: 7. Germline V gene lookup returns CDR1 MNHEY and CDR2 SVGEGT. Written as DNA, the CDR3 is TGTGCCAGCAGTCCATGGGACAGCAACTACGAGCAGTACTTC. Amino acid sequence: CASSPWDSNYEQYF.

This clonotype has a count of ten or more. CDR3 DNA sequence: TGTGCCATCCGCGGACAGGGTGAACAGCCCCAGCATTTT. Protein: CAIRGQGEQPQHF. The chain uses TRBV10-3 and TRBJ1-5; 8 positions agree with TRBD1. V was clipped by 8 bases and J by 7 bases; unmatched bases: 7. The germline V gene encodes CDR1 ENHRY and CDR2 SYGVKD. This CDR3 spans 13 amino acids.

This clonotype has ten or more counts. The V call is TRBV5-5, the J call TRBJ1-5; no reliable D call. Trimming took off 2 bases at V and 5 bases at J, with 20 bases between the two ends. The CDR3 runs 17 residues. Per germline, CDR1 SGHKS and CDR2 YYEKEE (reference sequence). CDR3 loop: CASSLKFSLGSDQPQHF. The DNA for the CDR3 is TGTGCCAGCAGCTTAAAGTTTAGTTTGGGATCGGATCAGCCCCAGCATTTT. Filled out from reference TRBV5-5 and TRBJ1-5, the complete variable domain reads DAGVTQSPTHLIKTRGQQVTLRCSPISGHKSVSWYQQVLGQGPQFIFQYYEKEERGRGNFPDRFSARQFPNYSSELNVNALLLGDSALYLCASSLKFSLGSDQPQHFGDGTRLSIL.

The table lists this clonotype with many counts. The chain employs TRBV20-1 and TRBJ2-3; 13 bases align to TRBD2. The CDR3 contains 16 residues. V lost 0 bases, J lost 6 bases, and 6 bases stayed unmatched. Germline values: CDR1 DFQATT, CDR2 SNEGSKA (reference sequence). The CDR3 here is CSARDPTSGGLDTQYF. For the CDR3, the DNA is TGCAGTGCTAGAGACCCGACTAGCGGGGGGTTGGATACGCAGTATTTT.

This clonotype was observed many times. Here the CDR3 reads CASRTGTPNSPLHF. CDR3 in DNA: TGTGCCAGCCGGACCGGGACCCCTAATTCACCCCTCCACTTT. V gene TRBV12-3 or TRBV12-4 combines with J gene TRBJ1-6, with D possibly matching TRBD1 (5 bases). Trimming pared 8 bases from V and 6 bases from J, leaving 14 bases between. CDR3 size: 14 residues.

This clonotype was seen only a few times. The chain links TRBV29-1 to TRBJ2-1; possibly TRBD1 for D (6 bases). V dropped 7 bases and J dropped 5 bases, with 12 bases sitting between them. The CDR3 covers 12 residues. In germline, CDR1 is SQVTM, CDR2 ANQGSEA. The CDR3 DNA reads as TGCAGCGAAGTTCGGACAGACAATGAGCAGTTCTTC. Translation: CSEVRTDNEQFF.

This clonotype was counted many times. The chain joins TRBV5-6 to TRBJ1-2; D is undetermined. The length of the CDR3 is 12 residues. Trimming took off 7 bases at V and 3 bases at J, with 10 bases between the two ends. Per germline, CDR1 SGHDT and CDR2 YYEEEE. CDR3 DNA: TGTGCCAGCTCCCAACTACACTATGGCTACACCTTC. This translates into CASSQLHYGYTF. The full variable domain, in which reference TRBV5-6 and TRBJ1-2 provide the parts outside the CDR3, is DAGVTQSPTHLIKTRGQQVTLRCSPKSGHDTVSWYQQALGQGPQFIFQYYEEEERQRGNFPDRFSGHQFPNYSSELNVNALLLGDSALYLCASSQLHYGYTFGSGTRLTVV.

The sample holds many counts of this clonotype. The CDR3 loop is CASSLSIGNGYTF. In DNA, the CDR3 is TGTGCCAGCAGTTTATCGATCGGAAATGGCTACACCTTC. The chain joins TRBV28 to TRBJ1-2, with D unresolved. V was clipped by 1 base and J by 6 bases, with 9 bases between them. Germline V gene data show CDR1 as MDHEN and CDR2 as SYDVKM. This CDR3 is 13 amino acids long.

This clonotype was seen at least ten times. This rearrangement joins TRBV6-2 or TRBV6-3 to TRBJ2-7; D is undetermined. This CDR3 spans 12 amino acids. Germline-derived CDR1 and CDR2 are MNHEY and SVGEGT. Deletions cut 5 bases from V and 8 bases from J, with 13 bases between. CDR3 amino acids: CASSRNIIQQYF. CDR3 coding DNA: TGTGCCAGCAGTCGCAATATCATCCAGCAGTACTTC.

This clonotype was counted many times. The chain recombines TRBV7-9 with TRBJ2-1, with no clear D. The CDR3 loop spans 11 amino acids. From germline, CDR1 is SEHNR and CDR2 FQNEAQ (reference sequence). The germline V and J ends were trimmed by 5 bases and 6 bases, with 5 bases remaining between them. The CDR3 here is CASSLANEQFF. CDR3 nucleotides: TGTGCCAGCAGCCTGGCCAATGAGCAGTTCTTC.

This clonotype was counted only a few times. The chain uses TRBV12-3 or TRBV12-4 and TRBJ2-7; TRBD1 matches at 7 bases. V lost 5 bases and J lost 1; bases outside the gene matches: 8. The CDR3 runs to 15 residues. CDR3 region: CASSGDSPSSYEQYF. CDR3 bases: TGTGCCAGCAGTGGGGACAGCCCGTCATCCTACGAGCAGTACTTC.

This clonotype has a count of ten or more. The chain combines TRBV5-6 with TRBJ2-1; TRBD2 matches 7 bases. V lost 2 bases to trimming and J lost 7 bases; unmatched junction nucleotides: 15. The CDR3 consists of 17 residues. CDR1 is SGHDT, CDR2 YYEEEE, per germline. CDR3 loop: CASSLMIAGPDGNEQFF. The CDR3 DNA reads TGTGCCAGCAGCTTAATGATAGCGGGCCCCGACGGGAATGAGCAGTTCTTC.

In this sample, this clonotype turned up many times. The chain's CDR3 is CASSLRTGLGNTIYF. The DNA of the CDR3 is TGCGCCAGCAGCTTGAGGACAGGGCTCGGAAACACCATATATTTT. The V call is TRBV5-1, the J call TRBJ1-3, with 8 bases aligning to TRBD1. Germline values: CDR1 SGHRS, CDR2 YFSETQ. The CDR3 loop spans 15 amino acids. V lost 1 base, J lost 4 bases, and 4 bases stayed unmatched.

Many counts were recorded for this clonotype. This sequence joins TRBV28 and TRBJ2-1, with 8 bases aligning to TRBD1. V was clipped by 0 bases and J by 5 bases; unmatched bases: 3. CDR1 and CDR2 (germline): MDHEN, SYDVKM. The CDR3 runs 15 residues. Here the CDR3 DNA reads TGTGCCAGCAGTTTATGGGACAGGGAAAACAATGAGCAGTTCTTC. It specifies CASSLWDRENNEQFF.

The chain employs TRBV7-2 and TRBJ2-3, with no clear D. With 5 bases removed from V and 5 bases from J, the gap between germline ends came to 14 bases. The CDR3 runs to 14 residues. The germline gives CDR1 SGHTA, CDR2 FQGNSA. CDR3 DNA sequence: TGTGCCAGCAGCAAGCCCGGGCTAGTAGATACGCAGTATTTT. It yields the protein CASSKPGLVDTQYF.

This clonotype has at least ten counts. This rearrangement joins TRBV7-3 to TRBJ1-6; D is ambiguous. Looked up from germline, CDR1 is SGHTA and CDR2 is FQGTGA. Trimming stripped 8 bases from V and 7 bases from J, with 12 bases between. This CDR3 has 13 residues. The CDR3 protein is CASLGSTNSPLHF. In nucleotides, the CDR3 is TGTGCCAGCCTTGGGAGTACAAATTCACCCCTCCACTTT.

This clonotype appeared many times. The chain couples TRBV19 to TRBJ2-1, with 12 bases fitting TRBD2. The CDR3 contains 15 residues. After removal of 6 bases from V and 4 bases from J, the junction contained 4 bases not matched to a gene. The germline gives CDR1 LNHDA, CDR2 SQIVND (reference sequence). The CDR3 DNA follows: TGTGCCAGTAGGACACTAGCGGGGGGATACAATGAGCAGTTCTTC. It translates to CASRTLAGGYNEQFF.

This clonotype was detected many times. V and J are TRBV5-1 and TRBJ2-3; 8 bases fit TRBD2. CDR3 length: 15 residues. Trimming at V came to 0 bases and at J to 2 bases, leaving 2 bases not matched to a gene. Germline V lookup: CDR1 SGHRS, CDR2 YFSETQ. The CDR3 DNA reads as TGCGCCAGCAGCTTGGCCGGGGGGGCCACAGATACGCAGTATTTT. This sequence encodes CASSLAGGATDTQYF.